This T cell receptor beta chain is from a study of blood T cell repertoires in COVID-19. Study details: Material from acute and convalescent COVID-19 was sourced from the United States, Italy and Spain. In each case, the material was cDNA or gDNA derived from T cells, B-cell-depleted T cells, or PBMCs.

Original handling: Amplified reference gene primers provided the basis for estimating nucleated cell counts. Clones were read by immunoSEQ multiplex PCR, and TCRdb kept only the in-frame ones, dropping some. That table furnishes V, J and clone size, whereas the DNA furnished D and trimming. Among 90,000 to 100,000 clones listed, roughly 85% were seen once. J lost 4 bases, V lost 8 bases, and 5 bases had no gene match. Germline CDR1 DFQATT, CDR2 SNEGSKA (reference sequence). CDR3 length: 11 amino acids. V is TRBV20-1 and J is TRBJ2-7; TRBD1 matches 7 bases. The sequenced sample consisted of peripheral blood. The receptor was isolated from a man older than 75 with acute or convalescent COVID-19. The CDR3 loop reads CSPYRGYEQYF. CDR3 nucleotide sequence: TGCAGTCCTTACAGGGGTTACGAGCAGTACTTC.